The 21 T cell receptor beta chains listed next were all sequenced from one sample in a study of cytomegalovirus exposure and HLA in healthy donors. The table came from immunoSEQ multiplex PCR; TCRdb's copy has only in-frame clones and leaves some out. The table lists about 280,000 clones, roughly 90% of them singletons, with approximately 0.94% in the top ten. The sequencing input was PBMCs. The receptors were sampled from a woman aged 18-35 years in good health and CMV-seronegative.

This clone was detected once. This rearrangement joins TRBV5-4 to TRBJ2-1; TRBD2 matches at 11 bases. V shed 0 bases and J 8 bases; nucleotides not matched to a gene: 4. The CDR3 totals 15 residues. CDR1 and CDR2 from the germline V gene are SGHNT and YYREEE (reference sequence). The CDR3 reads CASSLGLAGLYEQFF. The CDR3 DNA is TGTGCCAGCAGCTTGGGACTAGCGGGATTGTATGAGCAGTTCTTC.

The chain combines TRBV7-6 with TRBJ2-7, with D uncertain. V gave up 2 bases and J gave up 2 bases, with 13 bases separating them. This CDR3 is built from 15 residues. Germline V gives CDR1 SGHVS, CDR2 FNYEAQ. The chain's CDR3 is CASSLFKRETYEQYF. Here the CDR3 DNA reads TGTGCCAGCAGCTTATTCAAGCGCGAGACCTACGAGCAGTACTTC. Full variable domain (remainder filled in from reference TRBV7-6 and TRBJ2-7): GAGVSQSPRYKVTKRGQDVALRCDPISGHVSLYWYRQALGQGPEFLTYFNYEAQQDKSGLPNDRFSAERPEGSISTLTIQRTEQRDSAMYRCASSLFKRETYEQYFGPGTRLTVT.

The J gene is TRBJ2-7, the V gene TRBV5-1, with a weak D call TRBD2 (6 bases). The CDR3 has 16 amino acids. Germline CDR1 SGHRS, CDR2 YFSETQ. V gave up 0 bases and J gave up 2 bases, with 15 bases separating them. The CDR3 is CASSLAFGTDTYEQYF. In DNA, the CDR3 is TGCGCCAGCAGCTTGGCCTTTGGGACTGACACCTACGAGCAGTACTTC.

This clone was seen just once. The V call is TRBV15, the J call TRBJ1-5, with a tentative D call TRBD1 (6 bases). Trimming took 2 bases from V and 2 from J, leaving 16 bases between them. Per the germline V gene, CDR1 is LNHNV and CDR2 is YYDKDF (reference sequence). This CDR3 region has 17 residues. The CDR3 protein is CATSRFPKGGGNQPQHF. The CDR3 DNA follows: TGTGCCACCAGCAGATTCCCGAAAGGGGGAGGCAATCAGCCCCAGCATTTT.

This clone was picked up one time. The chain combines TRBV7-2 with TRBJ2-7; no firm D call. Germline assignment: CDR1 SGHTA and CDR2 FQGNSA. V was pared by 3 bases and J by 7 bases, with 13 bases between. This CDR3 spans 13 amino acids. The DNA of the CDR3 is TGTGCCAGCAGCTTTGGTTCCTACTGGGAGCAGTACTTC. It translates to CASSFGSYWEQYF. The variable domain in full, completed from reference TRBV7-2 and TRBJ2-7, reads GAGVSQSPSNKVTEKGKDVELRCDPISGHTALYWYRQSLGQGLEFLIYFQGNSAPDKSGLPSDRFSAERTGGSVSTLTIQRTQQEDSAVYLCASSFGSYWEQYFGPGTRLTVT.

V usage is TRBV28 and J usage is TRBJ1-4, with D unclear. This CDR3 has 14 amino acids. Between the trimmed V and J ends, which lost 3 bases and 8 bases, there was a span of 13 bases. CDR1 and CDR2 (germline): MDHEN, SYDVKM. The DNA for the CDR3 is TGTGCCAGCAGTTTTGATGGGTCGCGGGAAAAACTGTTTTTT. Encoded protein: CASSFDGSREKLFF.

The chain uses TRBV7-6 and TRBJ2-6, with D perhaps TRBD1 (6 bases). This CDR3 contains 19 residues. Germline V gene data show CDR1 as SGHVS and CDR2 as FNYEAQ. Trimming pared 1 base from V and 0 bases from J, leaving 16 bases between. The CDR3 protein is CASSLVPQSDSSGANVLTF. The CDR3 DNA follows: TGTGCCAGCAGCTTAGTACCGCAATCGGACAGCTCTGGGGCCAACGTCCTGACTTTC.

The chain recombines TRBV2 with TRBJ2-3, with D maybe TRBD1 (7 bases). Germline CDR1 reads SNHLY; CDR2 reads FYNNEI. Between the trimmed V and J ends, which lost 6 bases and 2 bases, there was a span of 18 bases. The CDR3 has 16 amino acids. This chain's CDR3 is CASSWAGQTDTDTQYF. The CDR3 coding sequence is TGTGCCAGCAGCTGGGCGGGACAGACAGACACAGATACGCAGTATTTT.

The V gene is TRBV28, the J gene TRBJ2-7, with TRBD2 as a possible D gene (5 bases). Trimming stripped 8 bases from V and 5 bases from J, with 16 bases between. The germline gives CDR1 MDHEN, CDR2 SYDVKM. The CDR3 consists of 13 residues. The CDR3 spells CASLVGKGDEQYF. As DNA, the CDR3 is TGTGCCAGCCTAGTGGGGAAGGGAGACGAGCAGTACTTC.

The chain has TRBV5-1 and TRBJ2-7, with D hard to call. V was cut by 0 bases and J by 2 bases, with 6 bases left in between. The CDR3 is made up of 13 amino acids. Germline CDR1 reads SGHRS; CDR2 reads YFSETQ. The CDR3 reads CASSLAPTYEQYF. In DNA, the CDR3 is TGCGCCAGCAGCTTGGCCCCTACCTACGAGCAGTACTTC.

V usage is TRBV4-3 and J usage is TRBJ2-7; TRBD1 aligns across 9 bases. The V and J ends lost 3 bases and 0 bases, in that order; junction bases with no gene match: 3. Germline assignment: CDR1 LGHNA and CDR2 YSLEER. The CDR3 spans 15 residues. CDR3 loop: CASSHGQGSSYEQYF. In DNA form, the CDR3 reads TGCGCCAGCAGCCACGGACAGGGGAGCTCCTACGAGCAGTACTTC.

This clone was seen just once. The genes are TRBV11-2 and TRBJ1-5; a weak D match, TRBD1 (6 bases). This CDR3 has 17 residues. Between the trimmed V and J ends, which lost 1 base and 0 bases, there was a span of 13 bases. CDR1 and CDR2 (germline): SGHAT, FQNNGV. The CDR3 sequence: CASSLGEGGYSNQPQHF. The CDR3 bases are TGTGCCAGCAGCTTAGGGGAGGGGGGATATAGCAATCAGCCCCAGCATTTT.

This clone was recorded only once. This rearrangement joins TRBV6-5 to TRBJ1-1; 7 positions match TRBD1. The CDR3 extends over 14 amino acids. The junction had 3 bases not matched to a gene; V was cut back by 0 bases and J by 5 bases. Germline values: CDR1 MNHEY, CDR2 SVGAGI. This CDR3 reads CASSYSTGPTEAFF. The CDR3 bases are TGTGCCAGCAGTTACTCGACAGGGCCTACTGAAGCTTTCTTT.

The V gene is TRBV27, the J gene TRBJ1-5; D gene ambiguous. Germline V lookup: CDR1 MNHEY, CDR2 SMNVEV (reference sequence). This CDR3 comprises 15 residues. V was clipped by 4 bases and J by 2 bases, with 12 bases between them. CDR3 region: CASSYGPTGNQPQHF. The CDR3 nucleotides are TGTGCCAGCAGTTACGGTCCTACCGGCAATCAGCCCCAGCATTTT.

This chain uses TRBV9 with TRBJ1-1; TRBD1 matches at 7 bases. The CDR3 runs to 16 residues. Germline CDR1 is SGDLS and CDR2 is YYNGEE. The J segment lost 5 bases and the V segment lost 0 bases, leaving 10 bases of the junction unmatched. The CDR3 spells CASSVEARGTVTEAFF. In DNA form, the CDR3 reads TGTGCCAGCAGCGTAGAGGCCCGAGGGACAGTAACTGAAGCTTTCTTT.

The chain links TRBV9 to TRBJ2-1, with TRBD2 identical over 11 bases. Losses at the gene ends were 4 bases for V and 7 bases for J; bases not matched to a gene: 7. The CDR3 contains 15 residues. The germline CDR1 and CDR2 sequences are SGDLS and YYNGEE. The CDR3 nucleotides are TGTGCCAGCAGCCAGGGGACTAGCGGAAATAATGAGCAGTTCTTC. This translates into CASSQGTSGNNEQFF.

The V gene is TRBV19, the J gene TRBJ2-3; D may be TRBD2 (6 bases). CDR3 length: 15 residues. Per the germline V gene, CDR1 is LNHDA and CDR2 is SQIVND (reference sequence). Trimming cost V 4 bases and J 6 bases, with 17 bases left between them. In DNA, the CDR3 is TGTGCCAGTAGTACCCCCCTCGGAGGGTTGGATACGCAGTATTTT. It encodes CASSTPLGGLDTQYF.

CDR3 nucleotides: TGTGCGTCGGGGGGTATAAGCACAGATACGCAGTATTTT. This encodes CASGGISTDTQYF. The rearrangement links TRBV10-3 to TRBJ2-3; 7 bases line up with TRBD2. The length of the CDR3 is 13 residues. In germline, CDR1 is ENHRY, CDR2 SYGVKD.

The rearrangement uses TRBV10-2 and TRBJ2-5; D uncertain. The ends were cut back, 6 bases at V and 4 bases at J, with 9 bases in the middle. The CDR3 is 12 residues long. Germline V gene sequence: CDR1 WSHSY, CDR2 SAAADI. CDR3 in amino acids: CASRARGETQYF. In DNA, the CDR3 is TGCGCCAGCAGAGCTAGAGGAGAGACCCAGTACTTC.

This chain connects TRBV18 to TRBJ1-6, with D perhaps TRBD1 (6 bases). The CDR3 sequence is 20 residues long. CDR1 is KGHSH, CDR2 LQKENI, per germline. V dropped 3 bases and J dropped 12 bases, with 33 bases sitting between them. This chain's CDR3 is CASSPLGSATGTAKGVPLHF. CDR3 sequence (DNA): TGTGCCAGCTCACCGTTGGGATCGGCGACCGGGACGGCTAAGGGGGTACCCCTCCACTTT.

This clone was counted between two and nine times. The chain uses TRBV29-1 and TRBJ2-1; a weak D match, TRBD1 (6 bases). This CDR3 spans 14 amino acids. In germline, CDR1 is SQVTM, CDR2 ANQGSEA. The germline V and J ends were trimmed by 8 bases and 0 bases, with 14 bases remaining between them. CDR3 sequence: CSCQRGSSYNEQFF. The CDR3 nucleotides read TGCAGCTGTCAAAGGGGGAGCTCCTACAATGAGCAGTTCTTC.